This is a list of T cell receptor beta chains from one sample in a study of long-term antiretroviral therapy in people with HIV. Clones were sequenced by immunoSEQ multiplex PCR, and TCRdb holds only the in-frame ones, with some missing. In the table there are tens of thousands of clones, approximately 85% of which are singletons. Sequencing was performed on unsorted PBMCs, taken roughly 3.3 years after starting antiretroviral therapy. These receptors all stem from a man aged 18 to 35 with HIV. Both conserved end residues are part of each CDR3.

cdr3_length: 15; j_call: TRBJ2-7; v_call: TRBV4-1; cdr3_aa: CASSHPGRSSYEQYF
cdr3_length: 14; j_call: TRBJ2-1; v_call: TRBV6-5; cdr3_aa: CASSYRQGANEQFF
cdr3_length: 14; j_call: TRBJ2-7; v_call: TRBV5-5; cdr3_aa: CASSLVASSYEQYF
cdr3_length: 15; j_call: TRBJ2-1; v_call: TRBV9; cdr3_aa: CASSVGQGAVNEQFF
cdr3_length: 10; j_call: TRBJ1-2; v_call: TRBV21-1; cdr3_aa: CATLLRGYTF
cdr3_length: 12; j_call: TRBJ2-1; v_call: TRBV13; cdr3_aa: CASSSLGNEQFF
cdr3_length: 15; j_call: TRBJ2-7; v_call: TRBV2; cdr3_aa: CASSDSGRGFDEQYF
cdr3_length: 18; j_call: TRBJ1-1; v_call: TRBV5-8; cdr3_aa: CASSRDRGLVSMNTEAFF
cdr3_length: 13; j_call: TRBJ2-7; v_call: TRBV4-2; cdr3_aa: CASSPSPSYEQYF
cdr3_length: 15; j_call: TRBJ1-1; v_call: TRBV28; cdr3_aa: CASSLTQGAHTEAFF
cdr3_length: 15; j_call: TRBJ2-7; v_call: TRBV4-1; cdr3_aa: CASSQVSETIYEQYF
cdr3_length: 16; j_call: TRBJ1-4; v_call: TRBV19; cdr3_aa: CASSMSRDRDGEKLFF
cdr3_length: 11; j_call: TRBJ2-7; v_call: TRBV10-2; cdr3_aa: CASSDNYEQYF
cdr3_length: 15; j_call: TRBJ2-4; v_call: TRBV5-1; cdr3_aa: CASSSTGRRGDIQYF
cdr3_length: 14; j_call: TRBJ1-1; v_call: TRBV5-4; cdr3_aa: CASSLRTEEVKAFF
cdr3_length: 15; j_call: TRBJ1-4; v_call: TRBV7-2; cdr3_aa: CASSQRSGKEEKLFF
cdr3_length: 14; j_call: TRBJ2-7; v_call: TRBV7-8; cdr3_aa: CASSPGTLNYEQYF
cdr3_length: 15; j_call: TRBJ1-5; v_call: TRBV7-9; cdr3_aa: CASSLATGANQPQHF
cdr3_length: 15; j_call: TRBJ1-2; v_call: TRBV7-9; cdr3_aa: CASSSLDVGSMGYTF
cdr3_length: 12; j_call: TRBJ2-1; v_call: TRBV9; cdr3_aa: CASSVDDSRTFF
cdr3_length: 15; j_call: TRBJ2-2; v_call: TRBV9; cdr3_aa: CASSVASSGSGELFF
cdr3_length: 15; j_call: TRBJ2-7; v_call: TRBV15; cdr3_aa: CATSREGTGSYEQYF
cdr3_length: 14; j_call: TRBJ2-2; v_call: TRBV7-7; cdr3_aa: CASSLQGYTGELFF
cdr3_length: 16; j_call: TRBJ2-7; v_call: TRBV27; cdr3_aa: CASSLTAGEPGYEQYF
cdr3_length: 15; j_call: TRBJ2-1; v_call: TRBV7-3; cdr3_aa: CASSPSTGLNNEQFF
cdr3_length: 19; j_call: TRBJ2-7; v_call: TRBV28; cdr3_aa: CASSLWGIGLASSSYEQYF
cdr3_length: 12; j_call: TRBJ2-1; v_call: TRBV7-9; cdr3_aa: CASSRDNNEQFF
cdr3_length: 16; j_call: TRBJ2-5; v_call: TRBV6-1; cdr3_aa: CASSAGTSGGTETQYF
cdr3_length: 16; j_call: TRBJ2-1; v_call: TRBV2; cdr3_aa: CASSAPSGSSYNEQFF
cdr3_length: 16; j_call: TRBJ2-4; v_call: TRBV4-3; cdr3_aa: CASSQASGGDVNIQYF
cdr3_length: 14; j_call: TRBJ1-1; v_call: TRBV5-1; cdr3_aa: CASSLNGQGTEAFF
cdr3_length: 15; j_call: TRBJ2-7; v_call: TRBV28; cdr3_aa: CASSLEVQGTHEQYF
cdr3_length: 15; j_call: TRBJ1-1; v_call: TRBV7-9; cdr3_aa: CASSWGSLMNTEAFF
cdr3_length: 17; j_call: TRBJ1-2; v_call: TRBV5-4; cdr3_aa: CASSFPRGGGGNYGYTF
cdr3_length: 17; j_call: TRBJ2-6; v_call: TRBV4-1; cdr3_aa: CASSPRSPSSGANVLTF